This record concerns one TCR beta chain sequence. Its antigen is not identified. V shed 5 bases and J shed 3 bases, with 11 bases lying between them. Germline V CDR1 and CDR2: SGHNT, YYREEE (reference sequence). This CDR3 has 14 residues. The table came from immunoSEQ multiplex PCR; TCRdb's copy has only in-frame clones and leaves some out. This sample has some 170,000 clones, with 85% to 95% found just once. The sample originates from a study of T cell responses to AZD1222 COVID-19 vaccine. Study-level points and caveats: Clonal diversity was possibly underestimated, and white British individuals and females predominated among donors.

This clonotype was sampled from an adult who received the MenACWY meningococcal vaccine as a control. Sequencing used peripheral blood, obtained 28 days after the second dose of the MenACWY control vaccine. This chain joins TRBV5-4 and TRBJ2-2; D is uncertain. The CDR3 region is CASSNDGYTGELFF. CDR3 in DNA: TGTGCCAGCAGTAATGACGGGTACACCGGGGAGCTGTTTTTT.